A single sample is the source of the 8 T cell receptor beta chains below, sequenced in a study of T cell responses to AZD1222 COVID-19 vaccine. Sequencing used immunoSEQ multiplex PCR; TCRdb keeps in-frame clones, though not all of them. This table has roughly 200,000 clones, around 94% appearing once. Source: peripheral blood, taken 28 days after the second dose of the MenACWY control vaccine. The receptors stem from an adult who received the MenACWY meningococcal vaccine as a control.

J is TRBJ1-5 and V is TRBV6-5, with TRBD1 identical over 9 bases. The CDR3 is made up of 15 amino acids. The V gene's germline CDR1 is MNHEY and CDR2 SVGAGI. Trimming took 5 bases from V and 1 from J; bases not matched to a gene: 3. Here the CDR3 reads CASSRTGESNQPQHF. The DNA for the CDR3 is TGTGCCAGCAGTCGGACAGGGGAGAGCAATCAGCCCCAGCATTTT.

This chain connects TRBV28 to TRBJ1-2; D gene uncertain. Germline loops: CDR1 MDHEN, CDR2 SYDVKM. V lost 6 bases to trimming and J lost 8 bases, with 19 bases between them. CDR3 length: 14 amino acids. This chain's CDR3 is CASSRFERFRGYTF. The CDR3 DNA is TGTGCCAGCAGCCGTTTCGAAAGGTTTCGGGGCTACACCTTC.

This chain uses TRBV19 with TRBJ2-1; the match to TRBD2 covers 12 bases. Germline lookup yields CDR1 LNHDA and CDR2 SQIVND (reference sequence). The CDR3 has 18 amino acids. V shed 7 bases and J 8 bases; nucleotides not matched to a gene: 18. The DNA for the CDR3 is TGTGCCAGTACCGCGAGGGTAAGACTAGCGGGAGCGATGGATGAGCAGTTCTTC. Protein product: CASTARVRLAGAMDEQFF.

The chain has TRBV21-1 and TRBJ2-3; TRBD1, as called in the table, went unchecked against the DNA. TRBV21-1 is given as a pseudogene. The CDR3 runs 18 residues. The DNA of the CDR3 is TGTGCCAGCAGCAAATTGGTAGAGGGGACAAGGAGCACAGATACGCAGTATTTT. This codes for CASSKLVEGTRSTDTQYF.

The chain joins TRBV27 to TRBJ1-1, with 12 nucleotides matching TRBD1. V trimming: 8 bases; J trimming: 5 bases; junction bases outside the gene matches: 9. Germline V CDR1 and CDR2: MNHEY, SMNVEV (reference sequence). CDR3 size: 15 residues. The CDR3 DNA follows: TGTGCCAGCCTTAAAGGGGACAGGGGGCGGACTGAAGCTTTCTTT. It encodes CASLKGDRGRTEAFF.

Remarks on this clone: Other DNA variants within this sample encode the same CDR3. The gene calls are TRBV5-1 and TRBJ2-5; D unclear. Germline assignment: CDR1 SGHRS and CDR2 YFSETQ. This CDR3 is 14 amino acids long. V was pared by 0 bases and J by 1 base, with 7 bases between. Here the CDR3 reads CASSLGGVQETQYF. CDR3 nucleotide sequence: TGCGCCAGCAGCTTGGGAGGAGTCCAAGAGACCCAGTACTTC. Variable domain in full (rest from reference TRBV5-1 and TRBJ2-5): KAGVTQTPRYLIKTRGQQVTLSCSPISGHRSVSWYQQTPGQGLQFLFEYFSETQRNKGNFPGRFSGRQFSNSRSEMNVSTLELGDSALYLCASSLGGVQETQYFGPGTRLLVL.

The chain couples TRBV10-3 to TRBJ1-2; 7 bases fit TRBD1. The CDR3 is 15 residues long. Germline loops: CDR1 ENHRY, CDR2 SYGVKD. Trimming cost V 4 bases and J 3 bases; bases outside gene matches: 8. The CDR3 DNA sequence: TGTGCCATCAGTGGGGACAGACCTGGGTACTATGGCTACACCTTC. Amino acid sequence: CAISGDRPGYYGYTF.

The V gene is TRBV18, the J gene TRBJ2-7; 8 bases fit TRBD2. V trimming: 8 bases; J trimming: 5 bases; junction bases outside the gene matches: 8. The CDR3 covers 13 residues. CDR1 is KGHSH and CDR2 is LQKENI in the germline V gene. The chain's CDR3 is CASAHTSGHEQYF. In DNA form, the CDR3 reads TGTGCCAGCGCACATACTAGCGGCCACGAGCAGTACTTC.